This TCR beta chain was recorded in a study of siplizumab effects on memory and regulatory T cells. Study observations and caveats: In siplizumab conditions, mappable alloreactive CD4+ clones averaged around 64% Treg-derived, against 25% to 30% in controls.

Per-sample assaying covered roughly 93,000 TCR templates. The table came from immunoSEQ multiplex PCR; TCRdb's copy has only in-frame clones and leaves some out. The sample contains 57,000 or so clones, around three quarters of which appear only once. For this clone: What it binds is unknown.

Germline V gene sequence: CDR1 MRHNA, CDR2 SNTAGT. This CDR3 is 13 amino acids long. The ends were cut back, 5 bases at V and 0 bases at J, with 7 bases in the middle. This clonotype was obtained from a human donor in good health. The sequenced sample was memory CD4+ T cells sorted from blood. The chain uses TRBV6-4 and TRBJ1-1; no clear D. Here the CDR3 reads CASSITMNTEAFF. The CDR3, as DNA: TGTGCCAGCAGTATAACCATGAACACTGAAGCTTTCTTT.